This TCR beta chain appears in the sequencing data of a study of glioma-infiltrating T cells after dendritic cell vaccination (dated by TCRdb to the mid-2010s). About the full investigation: A cohort of 15 glioblastoma patients from Phase I and II dendritic cell vaccination trials was included, of whom 9 were newly diagnosed and 6 had recurrent disease. Between about 2002 and 2012, patients were given autologous tumor lysate-pulsed dendritic cell vaccination. Deep sequencing of TCR beta CDR3 regions was used to quantify tumor-infiltrating lymphocyte content and compare tumor and blood repertoires in dendritic cell-vaccinated glioblastoma patients. Survival after dendritic cell vaccination was correlated with TCR sequencing metrics, including TIL content and tumor-blood repertoire overlap. To make the vaccine, monocyte-derived dendritic cells were cultured for under eight days with IL-4 and GM-CSF and then pulsed overnight with autologous tumor lysate. Each patient was given three intradermal dendritic cell vaccine injections, spaced two weeks apart, in the arm below the axilla.

Comments on this clone: The antigen it binds to is not known. The input lacks base qualities; no much larger clone sits a single base away.

TCRB CDR3 regions were amplified from 1.5 to 2 ug genomic DNA, or all available DNA if less, using the immunoSEQ assay. The multiplex PCR relied on 60 forward primers for TCR V beta segments and 13 reverse primers for J beta segments. Synthetic control templates were spiked into each sample at limiting dilution to estimate reads per starting template. Sequencing produced 87 bp reads on the Illumina HiSeq System. In the source study's methods: To remove PCR and sequencing errors, closely related sequences were merged with a nearest neighbor algorithm. TCR overlap was measured as the percentage of unique tumor TCR beta sequences also present in the same patient's peripheral blood. TCRdb carries this immuneACCESS record with in-frame sequences only. Its versions omit some clonotypes, under half of them owing to an unresolved V gene in the studies checked, with the rest unexplained. V and J calls and clone size are those listed in that table; D and trimming were worked out from the DNA. The sample profile shows roughly 87,000 clones; roughly 87% of them were found once. The ten top clones hold roughly 6.8% of the sample.

The sample's time point label, decoded: after dendritic cell vaccination, including at tumor progression/relapse. Patients were selected on the basis of adequate residual fresh-frozen tumor tissue and more than two years of available survival data. An isocitrate dehydrogenase mutation was not carried by any of the glioblastoma patients, although molecular status was otherwise variable. PBMC were collected before vaccination, two weeks after the third vaccination, and at tumor progression if tumor progression occurred. The Qiagen DNeasy Blood extraction Kit was used for extraction of genomic DNA. What the work shows at the level of the full study, not this receptor alone: TCR clonality showed no direct relationship with survival, which suggests that a diverse polyclonal response may be important. Longer time to progression and overall survival after dendritic cell vaccination were predicted by higher estimated pretreatment TIL content. The cohort was small and heterogeneous, few patients had complete blood and tumor sets, and even fewer had initial-recurrent tumor pairs. The three-group TCR overlap response model was characterized as speculative, and prospective validation of the model was stated to be required.

The sequence was obtained from a human donor with glioblastoma. The sample in question was blood, obtained after dendritic cell vaccination.

Here the CDR3 is given as CASRYRDRRIGPQHF. The nucleotides read TGTGCCAGCAGATATCGGGACAGGAGGATTGGGCCCCAGCATTTT. This sequence uses TRBV28 and TRBJ1-5, with 8 central nucleotides matching TRBD1. The CDR3 covers 15 residues, taking in both the cysteine and the phenylalanine. CDR3 DNA is the only sequence kept; it has 45 bases, read in frame from the first base. At the junction V is shortened by 6 bases and J by 9 bases; bases outside the gene matches: 13. Sequences MDHEN (CDR1) and SYDVKM (CDR2) are obtained from the germline V gene.